Below, 21 T cell receptor beta chains from the same sample are listed, as sequenced in a study of technical replicates of blood from several donors. The assay was immunoSEQ multiplex PCR, and TCRdb's table has in-frame clones only and misses some. This sample carries some 69,000 clones, roughly 88% of them seen once, and the ten largest clones take 4% to 5%. Specimen: PBMCs. These receptors were collected from a human donor in good health. Some clones in this sample may be carry-over from other donors' samples.

This clone came up once. CDR3: CASSLMAGSNSPLHF. The CDR3 nucleotides are TGTGCCAGCAGCTTAATGGCAGGTTCTAATTCACCCCTCCACTTT. The V call is TRBV7-3, the J call TRBJ1-6; D gene ambiguous. Germline CDR1 and CDR2: SGHTA and FQGTGA. Trimming took off 1 base at V and 6 bases at J, with 10 bases between the two ends. The CDR3 covers 15 residues.

The rearrangement links TRBV5-1 to TRBJ1-4; TRBD1 agrees at 7 bases. The CDR3 extends over 15 amino acids. Germline V gene data show CDR1 as SGHRS and CDR2 as YFSETQ. V dropped 1 base and J dropped 6; count of bases not matched to a gene: 6. The CDR3 region has the DNA TGCGCCAGCAGCTTGATGGGACAGTCAGATGAAAAACTGTTTTTT. Amino acid sequence: CASSLMGQSDEKLFF. The full variable domain, with the rest looked up from reference TRBV5-1 and TRBJ1-4, is KAGVTQTPRYLIKTRGQQVTLSCSPISGHRSVSWYQQTPGQGLQFLFEYFSETQRNKGNFPGRFSGRQFSNSRSEMNVSTLELGDSALYLCASSLMGQSDEKLFFGSGTQLSVL.

The rearrangement links TRBV2 to TRBJ2-7; TRBD1 might be the D (6 bases). This CDR3 spans 14 amino acids. Per the germline V gene, CDR1 is SNHLY and CDR2 is FYNNEI. The V end was cut by 11 bases, the J end by 2 bases, with 19 bases between. The CDR3: CAGIRDKGPYEQYF. Written as DNA, the CDR3 is TGTGCCGGGATCCGGGACAAGGGTCCCTACGAGCAGTACTTC.

The chain has TRBV30 and TRBJ2-1; a possible D gene is TRBD2 (5 bases). Trimming took off 7 bases at V and 2 bases at J, with 21 bases between the two ends. The CDR3 totals 16 residues. Germline CDR1 and CDR2: GTSNPN and SVGIG (reference sequence). CDR3 nucleotides: TGTGCCTCCTCCGTAGGACTCCAAGCCACCTACAATGAGCAGTTCTTC. The encoded protein is CASSVGLQATYNEQFF.

The V call is TRBV5-4, the J call TRBJ2-2; perhaps TRBD1 as D (6 bases). This CDR3 is 16 amino acids long. V was clipped by 3 bases and J by 0 bases, with 12 bases between them. CDR1 SGHNT and CDR2 YYREEE come from the germline V gene (reference sequence). The DNA of the CDR3 is TGTGCCAGCAGCTCCCAGGGGTGGACGAACACCGGGGAGCTGTTTTTT. Protein: CASSSQGWTNTGELFF. Based on the CDR3 plus reference TRBV5-4 and TRBJ2-2, the full variable domain is ETGVTQSPTHLIKTRGQQVTLRCSSQSGHNTVSWYQQALGQGPQFIFQYYREEENGRGNFPPRFSGLQFPNYSSELNVNALELDDSALYLCASSSQGWTNTGELFFGEGSRLTVL.

The CDR3 is CASSRDSSSSYEQYF. The CDR3 bases are TGTGCCAGCAGCCGGGACTCGTCGAGCTCCTACGAGCAGTACTTC. This chain connects TRBV11-3 to TRBJ2-7; possibly TRBD2 for D (6 bases). V shed 5 bases and J shed 0 bases, with 14 bases lying between them. The V gene's germline CDR1 is SGHNT and CDR2 YENEEA. The CDR3 sequence is 15 residues long.

The chain links TRBV19 to TRBJ1-2; D is ambiguous. This CDR3 spans 15 amino acids. Looked up from germline, CDR1 is LNHDA and CDR2 is SQIVND (reference sequence). The V and J ends lost 7 bases and 0 bases respectively, with 15 bases between them. The CDR3 DNA reads TGTGCCAGTACCATGTGGGGAGAAGCTAACTATGGCTACACCTTC. This gives the protein CASTMWGEANYGYTF. Full variable domain (remainder filled in from reference TRBV19 and TRBJ1-2): DGGITQSPKYLFRKEGQNVTLSCEQNLNHDAMYWYRQDPGQGLRLIYYSQIVNDFQKGDIAEGYSVSREKKESFPLTVTSAQKNPTAFYLCASTMWGEANYGYTFGSGTRLTVV.

This chain connects TRBV29-1 to TRBJ1-2; 8 nucleotides align to TRBD1. This CDR3 has 12 amino acids. The ends lost 5 bases at V and 4 bases at J; junction bases unmatched: 3. Germline CDR1 reads SQVTM; CDR2 reads ANQGSEA. Here the CDR3 reads CSVNGQGYGYTF. The CDR3 region has the DNA TGCAGCGTTAACGGACAGGGCTATGGCTACACCTTC. Full variable domain (rest looked up from reference TRBV29-1 and TRBJ1-2): SAVISQKPSRDICQRGTSLTIQCQVDSQVTMMFWYRQQPGQSLTLIATANQGSEATYESGFVIDKFPISRPNLTFSTLTVSNMSPEDSSIYLCSVNGQGYGYTFGSGTRLTVV.

This clone has just one count. The V call is TRBV5-1, the J call TRBJ2-7, with 13 bases that match TRBD2. Losses at the gene ends were 3 bases for V and 7 bases for J; bases not matched to a gene: 13. The germline V gene encodes CDR1 SGHRS and CDR2 YFSETQ. CDR3 length: 17 amino acids. The CDR3: CASSSRTSGSETREQYF. DNA of the CDR3: TGCGCCAGCAGCTCCCGGACTAGCGGGAGCGAAACTAGGGAGCAGTACTTC.

The chain links TRBV5-6 to TRBJ1-1; TRBD1 matches at 8 bases. In germline, CDR1 is SGHDT, CDR2 YYEEEE. CDR3 length: 15 residues. The ends lost 3 bases at V and 1 base at J; junction bases unmatched: 5. CDR3 DNA sequence: TGTGCCAGCAGCTATGGGACAGGAGGGAACACTGAAGCTTTCTTT. Translating gives CASSYGTGGNTEAFF.

This sequence joins TRBV5-1 and TRBJ1-4, with D perhaps matching TRBD1 (5 bases). Germline lookup yields CDR1 SGHRS and CDR2 YFSETQ. The V end was cut by 4 bases, the J end by 7 bases, with 14 bases between. CDR3 length: 14 amino acids. This chain's CDR3 is CASSAGMGGEKLFF. Here the CDR3 DNA reads TGCGCCAGCAGCGCAGGTATGGGGGGTGAAAAACTGTTTTTT.

This sequence joins TRBV5-4 and TRBJ1-2; D unresolved. Germline values: CDR1 SGHNT, CDR2 YYREEE (reference sequence). V lost 0 bases to trimming and J lost 4 bases, with 13 bases between them. There are 15 residues in the CDR3. The CDR3, as DNA: TGTGCCAGCAGCTTGGTAGCCTCCACGGGCTATGGCTACACCTTC. Encoded protein: CASSLVASTGYGYTF.

The genes are TRBV5-1 and TRBJ1-1; TRBD1 agrees at 10 bases. Germline CDR1 SGHRS, CDR2 YFSETQ. Trimming cost V 2 bases and J 0 bases; bases outside gene matches: 7. The CDR3 has 17 residues. CDR3 nucleotide sequence: TGCGCCAGCAGCTTCGGACAGGGGGGAAGGCTGAACACTGAAGCTTTCTTT. Translation: CASSFGQGGRLNTEAFF. Supplemented by reference TRBV5-1 and TRBJ1-1, the full variable domain reads KAGVTQTPRYLIKTRGQQVTLSCSPISGHRSVSWYQQTPGQGLQFLFEYFSETQRNKGNFPGRFSGRQFSNSRSEMNVSTLELGDSALYLCASSFGQGGRLNTEAFFGQGTRLTVV.

Written as DNA, the CDR3 is TGTGCCAGCAGGAGGGGACTAGCGGGGGGCCTATCATACCAGTACTTC. Its protein product is CASRRGLAGGLSYQYF. This chain links TRBV2 with TRBJ2-5; 15 bases align to TRBD2. CDR3 length: 16 amino acids. V gave up 6 bases and J gave up 10 bases; unmatched junction bases: 12. Germline V lookup: CDR1 SNHLY, CDR2 FYNNEI.

The gene calls are TRBV2 and TRBJ1-2, with D uncertain. The CDR3 has 13 amino acids. The germline V gene encodes CDR1 SNHLY and CDR2 FYNNEI. The V end lost 7 bases, the J end lost 10 bases, and 19 bases lay between the germline ends. CDR3: CASTPGLNLDYTF. CDR3 bases: TGTGCCAGCACCCCTGGACTGAATCTTGACTACACCTTC.

This sequence joins TRBV7-2 and TRBJ2-2; weak D call: TRBD2 (5 bases). V was shortened by 5 bases and J by 3 bases, with 10 bases between the two germline ends. Per the germline V gene, CDR1 is SGHTA and CDR2 is FQGNSA. There are 14 residues in the CDR3. CDR3 loop: CASSPDSYTGELFF. In nucleotides, the CDR3 is TGTGCCAGCAGCCCGGACTCATACACCGGGGAGCTGTTTTTT.

Details on this clone: At the DNA level, this CDR3 is encoded by other sequences in the same sample as well. In DNA form, the CDR3 reads TGTGCCAGCAGCGTTGGACTAGCGGGTGTCTACAATGAGCAGTTCTTC. Encoded protein: CASSVGLAGVYNEQFF. The chain carries TRBV9 and TRBJ2-1; 11 bases are shared with TRBD2. Germline CDR1 is SGDLS and CDR2 is YYNGEE. The CDR3 extends over 16 amino acids. V lost 2 bases to trimming and J lost 3 bases; unmatched junction nucleotides: 4. Combining the CDR3 with reference TRBV9 and TRBJ2-1 gives the whole variable domain DSGVTQTPKHLITATGQRVTLRCSPRSGDLSVYWYQQSLDQGLQFLIQYYNGEERAKGNILERFSAQQFPDLHSELNLSSLELGDSALYFCASSVGLAGVYNEQFFGPGTRLTVL.

The CDR3 spells CASSLGRGANTDTQYF. CDR3 coding DNA: TGTGCCAGCAGCTTAGGGCGGGGGGCAAACACAGATACGCAGTATTTT. The V gene is TRBV11-3, the J gene TRBJ2-3, with 8 positions matching TRBD2. There are 16 residues in the CDR3. Losses at the gene ends were 1 base for V and 2 bases for J; bases not matched to a gene: 5. Germline V lookup: CDR1 SGHNT, CDR2 YENEEA.

V and J are TRBV5-4 and TRBJ2-3; TRBD1 might be the D (5 bases). The germline V gene encodes CDR1 SGHNT and CDR2 YYREEE (reference sequence). This CDR3 spans 14 amino acids. Trimming cost V 4 bases and J 1 base, with 10 bases left between them. The CDR3 region has the DNA TGTGCCAGCAGCCACAGGACGGGCACAGATACGCAGTATTTT. Translating gives CASSHRTGTDTQYF.

This chain joins TRBV11-2 and TRBJ2-1; 8 bases fit TRBD2. Losses at the gene ends were 1 base for V and 7 bases for J; bases not matched to a gene: 9. The length of the CDR3 is 16 residues. Germline CDR1 reads SGHAT; CDR2 reads FQNNGV. DNA for the CDR3: TGTGCCAGCAGCTTAGTAGGTGCCGAGCGGGAGAATGAGCAGTTCTTC. This codes for CASSLVGAERENEQFF.

This clone was found once. V and J are TRBV2 and TRBJ2-3, with D maybe TRBD1 (6 bases). Germline V gene data show CDR1 as SNHLY and CDR2 as FYNNEI. The CDR3 contains 16 residues. V was trimmed by 1 base and J by 2 bases, leaving 13 bases between them. For the CDR3, the DNA is TGTGCCAGCAGTGAAGGCCGGACAGTGATCACAGATACGCAGTATTTT. It is translated as CASSEGRTVITDTQYF.